This entry is about one T cell receptor (beta chain). The PCR ran on 60 Vbeta and 13 Jbeta primers. Clones were read by immunoSEQ multiplex PCR, and TCRdb kept only the in-frame ones, dropping some. The table records about 120,000 clones, 80% of them present only once. The sample originates from a study of cytomegalovirus exposure and HLA in healthy donors. This sequence was found in a man aged 30 to 39 in good health and CMV-seropositive. Sequencing was done on a sample of PBMCs.

In nucleotides, the CDR3 is TGTGCCAGCGTCGGCTTCCCGGGGACTGAAGCTTTCTTT. Its protein is CASVGFPGTEAFF. The chain has TRBV7-9 and TRBJ1-1; D gene uncertain. CDR3 length: 13 amino acids. The germline CDR1 and CDR2 sequences are SEHNR and FQNEAQ (reference sequence). V lost 8 bases and J lost 5, with 15 bases in between. Combining the CDR3 with reference TRBV7-9 and TRBJ1-1 gives the whole variable domain DTGVSQNPRHKITKRGQNVTFRCDPISEHNRLYWYRQTLGQGPEFLTYFQNEAQLEKSRLLSDRFSAERPKGSFSTLEIQRTEQGDSAMYLCASVGFPGTEAFFGQGTRLTVV.